This T cell receptor beta chain was identified in a study of identical twins. Template switching, a step in the protocol, added a universal primer site, and cDNA carried unique molecular identifiers. From the 5' RACE reads, TCRdb called clonotypes with MiXCR, one entry per CDR3 protein. Of approximately 530,000 distinct CDR3 sequences listed, around 24% are singletons. CDR1 and CDR2 from the germline V gene are MGHRA and YSYEKL. CDR3 size: 18 residues. Between the trimmed V and J ends, which lost 3 bases and 0 bases, there was a span of 18 bases. This clonotype was detected only a few times. These data are also associated with another study on yellow fever vaccine responses in identical twins. That source adds: It has been reported that, in twins, the vaccine T cell response seemed partly convergent and partly personalized.

This TCR was recovered from a woman aged 18-29 years in good health. Sequencing used CD4+ T cells sorted from blood. The genes are TRBV4-1 and TRBJ2-1; D ambiguous. This CDR3 is CASSQPRKGYTSYNEQFF. For the CDR3, the DNA is TGCGCCAGCAGCCAGCCCCGCAAGGGATACACCTCCTACAATGAGCAGTTCTTC.